One T cell receptor (beta chain) is described in this entry. TCRdb passed the 5' RACE reads through MiXCR, listing each CDR3 protein once. This table has 200,000 to 250,000 distinct CDR3 sequences, about 6.7% appearing once. This sample stems from a study of identical twins. The CDR3 runs 16 residues. CDR1 LGHNA and CDR2 YSLEER come from the germline V gene. V was clipped by 3 bases and J by 3 bases; unmatched bases: 11. These data were likewise used in another study, on T cells expressing NK-cell markers. This second report adds: In several experiments, an anti-gamma-delta TCR antibody restricted sorting to alpha-beta TCR T cells.

Sequencing used CD8+ T cells sorted from blood. The clonotype was recovered from a woman between 18 and 29 years old in good health. V usage is TRBV4-3 and J usage is TRBJ2-7, with 7 bases that match TRBD2. The CDR3 loop is CASSQTLANKFYEQYF. The DNA for the CDR3 is TGCGCCAGCAGCCAGACACTAGCGAATAAGTTCTACGAGCAGTACTTC.